This T cell receptor (beta chain) comes out of a study of CD8 T cells in ankylosing spondylitis. Unmatched junction bases numbered 12, after V lost 8 bases and J lost 6 bases. CDR1 and CDR2 from the germline V gene are GTSNPN and SVGIG (reference sequence). The length of the CDR3 is 13 residues. One entry per CDR3 protein results from TCRdb running MiXCR on the 5' RACE reads. Among about 360,000 distinct CDR3 sequences listed, approximately 22% were seen once. This clonotype was sampled from a male donor with ankylosing spondylitis or in good health (not recorded which). The sequencing sample was made of blood, either unsorted or a sorted T cell fraction (not recorded which). The chain has TRBV30 and TRBJ2-7; 8 bases are shared with TRBD1. The CDR3 is CAIRQGNLGEQYF. DNA of the CDR3: TGTGCCATCAGACAGGGGAATTTGGGCGAGCAGTACTTC.